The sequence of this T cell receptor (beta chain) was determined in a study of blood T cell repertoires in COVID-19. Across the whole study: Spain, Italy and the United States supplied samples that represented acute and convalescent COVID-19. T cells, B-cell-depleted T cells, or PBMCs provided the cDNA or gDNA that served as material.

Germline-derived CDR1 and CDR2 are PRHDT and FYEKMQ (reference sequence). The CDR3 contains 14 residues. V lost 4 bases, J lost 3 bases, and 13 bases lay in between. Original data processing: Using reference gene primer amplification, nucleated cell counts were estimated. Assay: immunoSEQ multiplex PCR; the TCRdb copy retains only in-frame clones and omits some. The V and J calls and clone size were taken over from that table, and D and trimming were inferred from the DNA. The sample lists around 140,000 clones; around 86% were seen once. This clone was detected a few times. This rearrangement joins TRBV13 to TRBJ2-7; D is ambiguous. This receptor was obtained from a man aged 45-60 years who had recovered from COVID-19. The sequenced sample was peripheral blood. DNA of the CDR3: TGTGCCAGCAGCTCCCTCCCTCGCTACTACGAGCAGTACTTC. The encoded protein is CASSSLPRYYEQYF.